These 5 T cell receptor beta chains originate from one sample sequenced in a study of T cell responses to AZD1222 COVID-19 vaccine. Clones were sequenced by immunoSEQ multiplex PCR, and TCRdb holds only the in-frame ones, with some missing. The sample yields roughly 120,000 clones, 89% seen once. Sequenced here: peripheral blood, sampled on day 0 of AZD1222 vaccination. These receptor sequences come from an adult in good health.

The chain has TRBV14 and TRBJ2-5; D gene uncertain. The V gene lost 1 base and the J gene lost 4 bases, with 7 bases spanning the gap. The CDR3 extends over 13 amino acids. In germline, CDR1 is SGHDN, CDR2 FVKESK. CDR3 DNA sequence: TGTGCCAGCAGCCAAGCCGGGTCAGAGACCCAGTACTTC. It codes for CASSQAGSETQYF.

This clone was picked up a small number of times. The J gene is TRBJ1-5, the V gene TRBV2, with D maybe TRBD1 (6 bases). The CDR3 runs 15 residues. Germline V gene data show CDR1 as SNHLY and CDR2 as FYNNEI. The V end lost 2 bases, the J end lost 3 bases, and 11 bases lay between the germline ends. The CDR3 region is CASSEFQGTNQPQHF. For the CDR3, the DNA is TGTGCCAGCAGTGAATTTCAGGGGACCAATCAGCCCCAGCATTTT.

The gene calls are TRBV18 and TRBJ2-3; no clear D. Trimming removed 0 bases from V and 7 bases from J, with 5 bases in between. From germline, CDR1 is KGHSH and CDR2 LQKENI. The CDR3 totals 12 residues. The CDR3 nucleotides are TGTGCCAGCTCACCACCATCCAATACGCAGTATTTT. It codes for CASSPPSNTQYF.

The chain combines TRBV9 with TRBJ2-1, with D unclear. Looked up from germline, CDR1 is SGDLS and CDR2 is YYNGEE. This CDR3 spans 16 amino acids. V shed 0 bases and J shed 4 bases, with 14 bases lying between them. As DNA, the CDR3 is TGTGCCAGCAGCGTAGAGGAGAGTCCTCGATACAATGAGCAGTTCTTC. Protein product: CASSVEESPRYNEQFF.

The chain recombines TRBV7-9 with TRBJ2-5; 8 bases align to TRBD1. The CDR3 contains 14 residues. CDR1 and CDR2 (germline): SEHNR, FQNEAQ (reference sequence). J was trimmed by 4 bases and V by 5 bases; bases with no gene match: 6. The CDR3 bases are TGTGCCAGCAGCACGACAGGGGTGCCAGAGACCCAGTACTTC. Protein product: CASSTTGVPETQYF.